This is a list of T cell receptor beta chains from one sample in a study of blood T cell repertoires in COVID-19. The data were produced by immunoSEQ multiplex PCR, yet TCRdb's version contains in-frame clones alone and is incomplete. The table shows 90,000 to 150,000 clones, with around 89% occurring only once. The source material was peripheral blood. The source is a human donor with acute or convalescent COVID-19. The donor label of this sample is uncertain. Both conserved end residues are part of each CDR3. Where a row states a size, it is once, few, many or the class of an expanded clone; other rows omit it.

abundance: .; j_gene: TRBJ2-1; v_gene: TRBV5-1; CDR3aa: CASSPGTSGFSYNNEQFF
abundance: .; j_gene: TRBJ1-2; v_gene: TRBV7-2; CDR3aa: CASSLGRANYGYTF
abundance: once; j_gene: TRBJ2-1; v_gene: TRBV27; CDR3aa: CASSSLNEQFF
abundance: once; j_gene: TRBJ2-6; v_gene: TRBV19; CDR3aa: CASSIGQGASGANVLTF
abundance: .; j_gene: TRBJ1-2; v_gene: TRBV28; CDR3aa: CASSGVGNYGYTF
abundance: .; j_gene: TRBJ2-1; v_gene: TRBV3-1/TRBV3-2; CDR3aa: CASSGRGPRSYNEQFF
abundance: .; j_gene: TRBJ1-4; v_gene: TRBV6-5; CDR3aa: CASSYSRGVTNEKLFF
abundance: .; j_gene: TRBJ1-5; v_gene: TRBV29-1; CDR3aa: CSVAEKNRDRALRPQHF
abundance: once; j_gene: TRBJ1-1; v_gene: TRBV7-9; CDR3aa: CASSFSNTEAFF
abundance: .; j_gene: TRBJ2-7; v_gene: TRBV24-1; CDR3aa: CATEGDSYEQYF
abundance: .; j_gene: TRBJ2-2; v_gene: TRBV10-3; CDR3aa: CAISSAGDGTGELFF
abundance: .; j_gene: TRBJ2-1; v_gene: TRBV2; CDR3aa: CASRGTGPPSYNEQFF
abundance: .; j_gene: TRBJ1-6; v_gene: TRBV28; CDR3aa: CASSFSLSPLHF